The T cell receptor beta chain described here comes from a study of cytomegalovirus exposure and HLA in healthy donors. General study findings and limits: An analysis was carried out later, and it reportedly showed fewer N-insertions in an Asian-associated ancestry cluster than the approximately 670-donor mean. The study put 150 to 200 TCR beta chains on its list as cytomegalovirus-associated. Analyzed later, most CMV-associated TCR beta chains appeared HLA-restricted.

The CDR3 loop spans 14 amino acids. In germline, CDR1 is WNHNN, CDR2 SYGVQD (reference sequence). With 6 bases removed from V and 2 bases from J, the gap between germline ends came to 10 bases. Details on this clone: The target antigen is unknown.

Primers included in the PCR were 60 Vbeta and 13 Jbeta primers. Per the original data handling: A follow-up analysis tallied tens of millions of unique TCR beta chains, about 10 million shared. Measured with immunoSEQ multiplex PCR; TCRdb has only the in-frame clones, and not every one. That table gives V, J and clone size, and the DNA gave D and trimming. The sample comprises approximately 77,000 clones, around three quarters of which are singletons, and 7% to 9% rests with the top ten. The sample was PBMCs. The TCR sequence derives from a woman aged 40 to 50 in good health and CMV-seronegative. V and J are TRBV10-1 and TRBJ2-2, with D perhaps TRBD1 (5 bases). The CDR3 loop is CASRAGHNTGELFF. CDR3 coding DNA: TGCGCCAGCAGAGCTGGACACAACACCGGGGAGCTGTTTTTT.